A selection of T cell receptor beta chains follows, all from one sample in a study of cytomegalovirus exposure and HLA in healthy donors. Data came from immunoSEQ multiplex PCR; TCRdb stores just in-frame clones and leaves some out. The table has a few hundred thousand clones, over 65% seen once. Sequences were obtained from PBMCs. The origin of the receptors is a woman younger than 45 in good health and CMV-seronegative. Both conserved end residues are part of each CDR3. Each record gives: V gene, J gene, D gene, clone size, CDR3 protein, CDR3 DNA. D genes are given only for firm matches. Clone size appears in some rows only: once, few, many, or a class for an expanded clone.

V gene: TRBV10-3
J gene: TRBJ1-1
D gene: TRBD1
clone size: few
CDR3 protein: CAITNLGQGGTEAFF
CDR3 DNA: TGTGCCATCACCAACCTCGGACAGGGAGGGACTGAAGCTTTCTTT

V gene: TRBV7-2
J gene: TRBJ2-3
D gene: TRBD2
clone size: .
CDR3 protein: CASSSPASGGTDTQYF
CDR3 DNA: TGTGCCAGCAGCTCCCCGGCGTCCGGGGGGACAGATACGCAGTATTTT

V gene: TRBV9
J gene: TRBJ1-2
D gene: .
clone size: .
CDR3 protein: CASSPGGGGNYGYTF
CDR3 DNA: TGTGCCAGCAGCCCCGGCGGGGGAGGTAACTATGGCTACACCTTC

V gene: TRBV6-5
J gene: TRBJ2-7
D gene: TRBD1
clone size: .
CDR3 protein: CASSLDRVSEQYF
CDR3 DNA: TGTGCCAGCAGTTTGGACAGGGTAAGCGAGCAGTACTTC

V gene: TRBV21-1
J gene: TRBJ2-7
D gene: .
clone size: .
CDR3 protein: CASSTPGTGNYEQYF
CDR3 DNA: TGTGCCAGCAGCACTCCCGGGACAGGGAACTACGAGCAGTACTTC

V gene: TRBV5-6
J gene: TRBJ2-5
D gene: .
clone size: .
CDR3 protein: CASSLEGRGLETQYF
CDR3 DNA: TGTGCCAGCAGCTTGGAGGGCAGGGGTTTAGAGACCCAGTACTTC

V gene: TRBV7-8
J gene: TRBJ2-7
D gene: .
clone size: .
CDR3 protein: CASSPLMGSYEQYF
CDR3 DNA: TGTGCCAGCAGCCCCCTAATGGGGAGCTACGAGCAGTACTTC

V gene: TRBV7-3
J gene: TRBJ1-2
D gene: .
clone size: .
CDR3 protein: CASSLTGGDGYTF
CDR3 DNA: TGTGCCAGCAGCTTAACGGGCGGGGACGGCTACACCTTC

V gene: TRBV6-1
J gene: TRBJ2-1
D gene: TRBD1
clone size: .
CDR3 protein: CASSGTTGGDEQFF
CDR3 DNA: TGTGCCAGCAGTGGTACAACAGGGGGAGATGAGCAGTTCTTC

V gene: TRBV2
J gene: TRBJ2-1
D gene: TRBD1
clone size: .
CDR3 protein: CASRWDRGLQYEQFF
CDR3 DNA: TGTGCCAGCAGATGGGACAGGGGGCTGCAATACGAGCAGTTCTTC

V gene: TRBV5-8
J gene: TRBJ1-5
D gene: TRBD1
clone size: .
CDR3 protein: CASSLVRQGPQHF
CDR3 DNA: TGTGCCAGCAGCTTGGTAAGACAGGGGCCCCAGCATTTT

V gene: TRBV7-3
J gene: TRBJ2-1
D gene: .
clone size: .
CDR3 protein: CASSFDRGGEQFF
CDR3 DNA: TGTGCCAGCAGCTTCGACAGGGGAGGGGAGCAGTTCTTC

V gene: TRBV12-5
J gene: TRBJ2-5
D gene: .
clone size: .
CDR3 protein: CASKQGGYQETQYF
CDR3 DNA: TGTGCTAGCAAACAGGGGGGGTACCAAGAGACCCAGTACTTC

V gene: TRBV10-3
J gene: TRBJ2-7
D gene: .
clone size: .
CDR3 protein: CAFGADSYEQYF
CDR3 DNA: TGTGCTTTTGGGGCTGACTCCTACGAGCAGTACTTC

V gene: TRBV30
J gene: TRBJ1-1
D gene: .
clone size: .
CDR3 protein: CAWNRVMNTEAFF
CDR3 DNA: TGTGCCTGGAACCGGGTCATGAACACTGAAGCTTTCTTT

V gene: TRBV7-2
J gene: TRBJ2-5
D gene: TRBD2
clone size: .
CDR3 protein: CASTNRLAGAETQYF
CDR3 DNA: TGTGCCAGCACCAATAGACTAGCGGGGGCAGAGACCCAGTACTTC

V gene: TRBV14
J gene: TRBJ2-7
D gene: .
clone size: .
CDR3 protein: CASSHRVEYEQYF
CDR3 DNA: TGTGCCAGCAGCCACAGGGTTGAGTACGAGCAGTACTTC

V gene: TRBV30
J gene: TRBJ2-7
D gene: .
clone size: .
CDR3 protein: CAWSLGDEQYF
CDR3 DNA: TGTGCCTGGAGTCTAGGGGACGAGCAGTACTTC

V gene: TRBV5-1
J gene: TRBJ1-1
D gene: .
clone size: .
CDR3 protein: CASSFTPENTEAFF
CDR3 DNA: TGCGCCAGCAGCTTCACACCTGAGAACACTGAAGCTTTCTTT

V gene: TRBV18
J gene: TRBJ1-2
D gene: TRBD1
clone size: .
CDR3 protein: CASSYGDRIHYGYTF
CDR3 DNA: TGTGCCAGCTCCTATGGGGACAGGATCCACTATGGCTACACCTTC

V gene: TRBV25-1
J gene: TRBJ2-1
D gene: TRBD2
clone size: .
CDR3 protein: CASSGQRELNEQFF
CDR3 DNA: TGTGCCAGCAGTGGTCAGCGGGAGCTCAATGAGCAGTTCTTC

V gene: TRBV7-9
J gene: TRBJ2-5
D gene: TRBD1
clone size: .
CDR3 protein: CASSYPGQGGQETQYF
CDR3 DNA: TGTGCCAGCAGTTATCCGGGACAGGGAGGGCAAGAGACCCAGTACTTC

V gene: TRBV5-5
J gene: TRBJ2-1
D gene: TRBD2
clone size: .
CDR3 protein: CASSWLAGGRDEQFF
CDR3 DNA: TGTGCCAGCAGCTGGCTAGCGGGGGGGCGGGATGAGCAGTTCTTC

V gene: TRBV7-9
J gene: TRBJ2-3
D gene: TRBD2
clone size: .
CDR3 protein: CASSPTSVDTQYF
CDR3 DNA: TGTGCCAGCAGTCCGACTAGCGTAGATACGCAGTATTTT

V gene: TRBV6-5
J gene: TRBJ1-1
D gene: .
clone size: .
CDR3 protein: CASSSTGSRGFF
CDR3 DNA: TGTGCCAGCAGTTCCACAGGGTCCCGGGGATTCTTT

V gene: TRBV20-1
J gene: TRBJ1-2
D gene: .
clone size: .
CDR3 protein: CSARDGWGYTF
CDR3 DNA: TGCAGTGCTAGAGACGGGTGGGGCTACACCTTC

V gene: TRBV10-3
J gene: TRBJ2-2
D gene: .
clone size: .
CDR3 protein: CAISKLWTTNTGELFF
CDR3 DNA: TGTGCCATCAGTAAATTGTGGACAACGAACACCGGGGAGCTGTTTTTT

V gene: TRBV18
J gene: TRBJ2-1
D gene: TRBD2
clone size: .
CDR3 protein: CASSRIAGGSNEQFF
CDR3 DNA: TGTGCCAGCTCACGGATAGCGGGAGGGTCGAATGAGCAGTTCTTC

V gene: TRBV6-6
J gene: TRBJ2-7
D gene: TRBD1
clone size: .
CDR3 protein: CASSGGYEQYF
CDR3 DNA: TGTGCCAGCTCAGGGGGCTACGAGCAGTACTTC